These 21 T cell receptor beta chains came from one sample sequenced in a study of T cells in localized non-small cell lung cancer (TCRdb year 2020). Libraries were prepared through the immunoSEQ multiplex PCR assay. TCRdb took this table from immuneACCESS and kept in-frame rearrangements with V and J called. Such tables lack part of the clones; where checked against another copy, unresolved V genes explain under half of the gap, and the rest is unexplained. The sample records some 10,000 clones, approximately 85% of which are singletons. The ten largest make up roughly 9.2% of the sample. The specimen comprised peripheral blood, sampled before any cancer treatment. The receptors originated from a male donor older than 55 with stage III lung adenocarcinoma.

This clone was found a few times. V gene TRBV29-1 combines with J gene TRBJ2-7, with 8 bases matching TRBD2. The V segment lost 6 bases and the J segment 7 bases; nucleotides outside the gene matches: 11. Germline V CDR1 and CDR2: SQVTM, ANQGSEA. CDR3 size: 13 residues. The CDR3 DNA reads as TGCAGCGTGATAGGGAGCGGGGGTTTGGAGCAGTACTTC. Its protein product is CSVIGSGGLEQYF.

The chain carries TRBV2 and TRBJ1-1; D uncertain. The CDR3 has 13 amino acids. V was trimmed by 4 bases and J by 1 base, leaving 7 bases between them. Germline lookup yields CDR1 SNHLY and CDR2 FYNNEI. CDR3 loop: CASSVGQNTEAFF. In nucleotides, the CDR3 is TGTGCCAGCAGTGTTGGGCAGAACACTGAAGCTTTCTTT.

The chain joins TRBV6-4 to TRBJ2-3; 10 bases map to TRBD2. In germline, CDR1 is MRHNA, CDR2 SNTAGT. Trimming cost V 10 bases and J 3 bases; bases outside gene matches: 10. CDR3 length: 15 residues. CDR3 sequence (DNA): TGTGCCACCGGGGCTAGCGGGAGTCGGACAGATACGCAGTATTTT. Translating gives CATGASGSRTDTQYF.

The V call is TRBV7-8, the J call TRBJ2-3; no clear D gene. Germline V gene data show CDR1 as SGHVS and CDR2 as FQNEAQ. This CDR3 is built from 16 residues. V dropped 5 bases and J dropped 6 bases, with 21 bases sitting between them. As DNA, the CDR3 is TGTGCCAGCAGCCTCAATCCCCCCCCGCCCCGGGATACGCAGTATTTT. This translates into CASSLNPPPPRDTQYF.

In its sample, this clone was seen a few times. The chain recombines TRBV6-5 with TRBJ1-2; the D is unclear. This CDR3 is built from 15 residues. Germline CDR1 is MNHEY and CDR2 is SVGAGI. Trimming removed 0 bases at V and 4 bases at J, with 12 bases between. The DNA of the CDR3 is TGTGCCAGCAGTTACTCGAGGCTGAGCTCCTATGGCTACACCTTC. This codes for CASSYSRLSSYGYTF.

This CDR3 reads CASRDIYEQYF. DNA for the CDR3: TGTGCCAGCAGGGATATCTACGAGCAGTACTTC. The chain carries TRBV6-6 and TRBJ2-7; D remains ambiguous. Trimming took off 6 bases at V and 3 bases at J, with 6 bases between the two ends. In germline, CDR1 is MNHNY, CDR2 SVGAGI (reference sequence). This CDR3 is built from 11 residues.

V is TRBV2 and J is TRBJ1-6, with TRBD1 matching 9 bases. The germline V gene has CDR1 SNHLY and CDR2 FYNNEI. Unmatched junction bases numbered 9, after V lost 4 bases and J lost 2 bases. The CDR3 is 18 amino acids. CDR3 DNA: TGTGCCAGCAGTGGACCGGGACAGGGTGTAACCTATAATTCACCCCTCCACTTT. Its translation is CASSGPGQGVTYNSPLHF.

The J gene is TRBJ2-1, the V gene TRBV28; D is undetermined. V lost 7 bases and J lost 0, with 16 bases in between. The CDR3 is 16 residues long. Germline V gene data show CDR1 as MDHEN and CDR2 as SYDVKM. CDR3 in DNA: TGTGCCAGCAACATAAGAAGGGCGAGCTCCTACAATGAGCAGTTCTTC. It codes for CASNIRRASSYNEQFF.

V and J are TRBV27 and TRBJ2-3, with 10 bases fitting TRBD1. V lost 6 bases to trimming and J lost 0 bases; unmatched junction nucleotides: 9. Germline assignment: CDR1 MNHEY and CDR2 SMNVEV (reference sequence). There are 17 residues in the CDR3. The CDR3 region is CASRRTGDRGSTDTQYF. The CDR3 bases are TGTGCCAGCAGGAGGACGGGGGACAGGGGTAGCACAGATACGCAGTATTTT.

A remark on this clone: One junction end disagrees with the germline gene, perhaps due to a read error. J is TRBJ1-5 and V is TRBV10-2; possibly TRBD1 for D (5 bases). In germline, CDR1 is WSHSY, CDR2 SAAADI. The length of the CDR3 is 14 residues. The CDR3 DNA reads TGCGCCAGCACCGCCGATGCAGGGTATCAACCCCAGCATTTT. Translation: CASTADAGYQPQHF.

The chain combines TRBV2 with TRBJ1-5; 11 positions match TRBD1. Per the germline V gene, CDR1 is SNHLY and CDR2 is FYNNEI. V trimming: 4 bases; J trimming: 6 bases; junction bases outside the gene matches: 2. This CDR3 has 14 amino acids. The CDR3 DNA sequence: TGTGCCAGCAGTGTTGGGACAGGGGGTCAGCCCCAGCATTTT. It codes for CASSVGTGGQPQHF.

The chain couples TRBV4-2 to TRBJ2-7; 7 nucleotides align to TRBD1. Trimming took 4 bases from V and 3 from J; bases not matched to a gene: 3. CDR1 and CDR2 from the germline V gene are LGHNA and YNFKEQ. This CDR3 contains 13 residues. CDR3 sequence reads: CASSPTGLYEQYF. The CDR3 coding sequence is TGTGCCAGCAGCCCGACAGGGCTCTACGAGCAGTACTTC.

Here the CDR3 DNA reads TGTGCCAGCAGCCTCCCCGGGACACCCTACTCCTACGAGCAGTACTTC. Translated, it gives CASSLPGTPYSYEQYF. This chain connects TRBV28 to TRBJ2-7, with TRBD1 as a possible D gene (6 bases). The CDR3 is 16 residues long. Deletions cut 6 bases from V and 0 bases from J, with 18 bases between. CDR1 is MDHEN and CDR2 is SYDVKM in the germline V gene. Together with reference TRBV28 and TRBJ2-7, the CDR3 gives the full variable domain: DVKVTQSSRYLVKRTGEKVFLECVQDMDHENMFWYRQDPGLGLRLIYFSYDVKMKEKGDIPEGYSVSREKKERFSLILESASTNQTSMYLCASSLPGTPYSYEQYFGPGTRLTVT.

The chain employs TRBV10-3 and TRBJ2-1; D ambiguous. The V gene's germline CDR1 is ENHRY and CDR2 SYGVKD. V lost 7 bases and J lost 7, with 14 bases in between. The CDR3 extends over 13 amino acids. For the CDR3, the DNA is TGTGCCATCACGCAGGTCCCGCGAAATGAGCAGTTCTTC. It codes for CAITQVPRNEQFF.

The chain uses TRBV29-1 and TRBJ1-3; D unclear. CDR3 size: 15 residues. The V end lost 1 base, the J end lost 0 bases, and 10 bases lay between the germline ends. CDR1 and CDR2 from the germline V gene are SQVTM and ANQGSEA. The CDR3 bases are TGCAGCGTTGAAGCCCGAGGAGTCTCTGGAAACACCATATATTTT. This sequence encodes CSVEARGVSGNTIYF.

This chain joins TRBV19 and TRBJ2-7; D is uncertain. Trimming pared 6 bases from V and 3 bases from J, leaving 12 bases between. Germline CDR1 reads LNHDA; CDR2 reads SQIVND (reference sequence). The CDR3 is made up of 13 amino acids. CDR3 residues: CASRAAKSYEQYF. In DNA form, the CDR3 reads TGTGCCAGTAGGGCGGCTAAAAGCTACGAGCAGTACTTC.

The chain joins TRBV7-2 to TRBJ2-1; D may match TRBD1 or TRBD2 (7 bases each). The germline V gene encodes CDR1 SGHTA and CDR2 FQGNSA. V lost 2 bases and J 4 bases, leaving 24 bases between the germline ends. The CDR3 is 19 residues long. Here the CDR3 reads CASSLLTFLRGRGYNEQFF. The CDR3 DNA reads TGTGCCAGCAGCTTACTGACATTTCTCAGGGGGAGGGGATACAATGAGCAGTTCTTC.

This clone was seen once. CDR3 DNA sequence: TGTGCCAGCAGCCAGAATCAGGGCTATGGCTACACCTTC. It yields the protein CASSQNQGYGYTF. This chain uses TRBV7-9 with TRBJ1-2, with D perhaps matching TRBD1 (5 bases). Trimming pared 5 bases from V and 4 bases from J, leaving 11 bases between. This CDR3 region has 13 residues. From germline, CDR1 is SEHNR and CDR2 FQNEAQ (reference sequence).

This clone was seen once. Distinct nucleotide sequences in the sample also encode this CDR3. The V call is TRBV19, the J call TRBJ2-5, with TRBD1 as a possible D gene (6 bases). The CDR3 covers 15 residues. Trimming took 7 bases from V and 5 from J, leaving 20 bases between them. The germline V gene encodes CDR1 LNHDA and CDR2 SQIVND (reference sequence). The CDR3 spells CASILPQGYRETQYF. For the CDR3, the DNA is TGTGCCAGTATCCTTCCACAGGGCTATAGGGAGACCCAGTACTTC.

V usage is TRBV28 and J usage is TRBJ1-1; no clear D. Looked up from germline, CDR1 is MDHEN and CDR2 is SYDVKM. Trimming took off 7 bases at V and 8 bases at J, with 17 bases between the two ends. The CDR3 contains 13 residues. The DNA of the CDR3 is TGTGCCAGCACCTACCCGGCTGTCCAAGAAGCTTTCTTT. It encodes CASTYPAVQEAFF.

This chain joins TRBV5-1 and TRBJ1-2, with 10 bases fitting TRBD1. Germline CDR1 is SGHRS and CDR2 is YFSETQ. This CDR3 comprises 14 residues. After removal of 0 bases from V and 4 bases from J, the junction contained 0 bases not matched to a gene. The CDR3 DNA reads TGCGCCAGCAGCTTGGGGACAGGGGGCTATGGCTACACCTTC. Encoded protein: CASSLGTGGYGYTF. Filled out from reference TRBV5-1 and TRBJ1-2, the complete variable domain reads KAGVTQTPRYLIKTRGQQVTLSCSPISGHRSVSWYQQTPGQGLQFLFEYFSETQRNKGNFPGRFSGRQFSNSRSEMNVSTLELGDSALYLCASSLGTGGYGYTFGSGTRLTVV.